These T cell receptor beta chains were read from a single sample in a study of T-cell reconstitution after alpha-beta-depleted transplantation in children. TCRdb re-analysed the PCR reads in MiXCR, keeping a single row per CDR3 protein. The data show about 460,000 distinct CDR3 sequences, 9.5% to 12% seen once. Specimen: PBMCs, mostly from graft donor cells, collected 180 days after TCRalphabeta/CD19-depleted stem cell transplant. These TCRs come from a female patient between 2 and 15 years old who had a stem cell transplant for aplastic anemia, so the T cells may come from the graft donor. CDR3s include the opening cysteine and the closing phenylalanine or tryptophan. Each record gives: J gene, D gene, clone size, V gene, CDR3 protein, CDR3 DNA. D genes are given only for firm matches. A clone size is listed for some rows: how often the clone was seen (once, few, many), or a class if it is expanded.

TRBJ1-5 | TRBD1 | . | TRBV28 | CASSFLDRFNQPQHF | TGTGCCAGCAGTTTCCTGGACAGGTTCAATCAGCCCCAGCATTTT
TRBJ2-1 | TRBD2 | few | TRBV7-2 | CASRRLAGYNEQFF | TGTGCCAGCAGGCGACTAGCGGGGTACAATGAGCAGTTCTTC
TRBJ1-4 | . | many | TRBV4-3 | CASSQDPLPLSTNEKLFF | TGCGCCAGCAGCCAAGATCCCCTCCCTTTATCAACTAATGAAAAACTGTTTTTT
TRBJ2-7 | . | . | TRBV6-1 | CASFGAGPYEQYF | TGTGCCAGCTTCGGGGCCGGTCCCTACGAGCAGTACTTC
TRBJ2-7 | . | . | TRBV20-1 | CSAPASLVDYEQYF | TGCAGTGCCCCGGCCAGCTTGGTAGACTACGAGCAGTACTTC
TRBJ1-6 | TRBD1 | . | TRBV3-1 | CASSYGQGSSPLHF | TGTGCCAGCAGCTACGGACAGGGGAGTTCACCCCTCCACTTT
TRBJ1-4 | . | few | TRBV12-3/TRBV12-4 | CASRPGSRRDEKLFF | TGTGCCAGCAGGCCCGGGAGTCGGAGGGATGAAAAACTGTTTTTT
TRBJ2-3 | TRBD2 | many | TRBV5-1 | CASSEAGGSSTDTQYF | TGCGCCAGCAGCGAAGCGGGAGGGTCTAGCACAGATACGCAGTATTTT
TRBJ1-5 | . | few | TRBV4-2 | CASSQDRYAGNQPQHF | TGTGCCAGCAGCCAAGATAGGTACGCGGGGAATCAGCCCCAGCATTTT
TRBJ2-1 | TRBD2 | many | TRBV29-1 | CSVERLAGRSEQFF | TGCAGCGTTGAGCGGCTAGCGGGACGTTCAGAGCAGTTCTTC
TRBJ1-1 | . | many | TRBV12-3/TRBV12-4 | CASRWRGGENTEAFF | TGTGCCAGCAGATGGAGGGGGGGCGAGAACACTGAAGCTTTCTTT
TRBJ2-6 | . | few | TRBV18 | CASSPGASSGANVLTF | TGTGCCAGCTCACCCGGGGCCAGCTCTGGGGCCAACGTCCTGACTTTC
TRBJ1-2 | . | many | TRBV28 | CASTLTSVGINYGYTF | TGTGCCAGCACCCTAACATCGGTGGGGATAAACTATGGCTACACCTTC
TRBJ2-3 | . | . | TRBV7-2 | CASSFIEFTDTQYF | TGTGCCAGCAGCTTCATAGAATTCACAGATACGCAGTATTTT
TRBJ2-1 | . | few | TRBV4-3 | CASSKGANEQFF | TGCGCCAGCAGTAAAGGGGCCAATGAGCAGTTCTTC
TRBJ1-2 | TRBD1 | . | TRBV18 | CASSPKTGTAYGYTF | TGTGCCAGCTCTCCCAAAACCGGGACAGCGTATGGCTACACCTTC
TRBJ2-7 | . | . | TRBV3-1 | CASSQGVLGTYEQYF | TGTGCCAGCAGCCAAGGTGTTCTAGGAACCTACGAGCAGTACTTC
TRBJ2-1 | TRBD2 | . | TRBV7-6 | CASSARLLAREQFF | TGTGCCAGCAGCGCCCGCTTACTAGCGCGGGAGCAGTTCTTC
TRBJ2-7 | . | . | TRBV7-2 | CASSAPKLGAASYEQYF | TGTGCCAGCAGCGCACCGAAACTAGGAGCAGCCTCCTACGAGCAGTACTTC
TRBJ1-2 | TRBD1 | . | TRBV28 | CASSTRGTALYGYTF | TGTGCCAGCAGTACGCGAGGGACAGCGCTCTATGGCTACACCTTC
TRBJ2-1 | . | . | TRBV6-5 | CASSYSKAVYNVQFF | TGTGCCAGCAGTTACAGTAAGGCAGTCTACAATGTGCAGTTCTTC
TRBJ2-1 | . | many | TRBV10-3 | CAIKRDSSYNEQFF | TGTGCCATCAAGCGGGACAGCTCCTACAATGAGCAGTTCTTC
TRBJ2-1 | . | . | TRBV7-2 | CASTPPVNEQFF | TGTGCCAGCACCCCCCCGGTGAATGAGCAGTTCTTC
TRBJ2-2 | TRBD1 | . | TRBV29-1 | CSVETLPRGRTGELFF | TGCAGCGTTGAAACCCTACCCAGGGGGCGCACCGGGGAGCTGTTTTTT
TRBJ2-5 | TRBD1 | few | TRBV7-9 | CASSSRDRRQETQYF | TGTGCCAGCAGCTCACGGGACAGGCGCCAAGAGACCCAGTACTTC
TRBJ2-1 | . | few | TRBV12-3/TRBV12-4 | CASRAGPAYNEQFF | TGTGCCAGCAGAGCTGGACCGGCCTACAATGAGCAGTTCTTC
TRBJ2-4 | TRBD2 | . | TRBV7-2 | CASSPGSGIRNIQYF | TGTGCCAGCAGCCCCGGAAGCGGGATTAGAAACATTCAGTACTTC
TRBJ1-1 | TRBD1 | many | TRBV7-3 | CASSLSGTGMNTEAFF | TGTGCCAGCAGCTTATCAGGGACAGGAATGAACACTGAAGCTTTCTTT
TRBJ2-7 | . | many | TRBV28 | CASSDRRIPYEQYF | TGTGCCAGCAGTGACAGGCGAATCCCCTACGAGCAGTACTTC
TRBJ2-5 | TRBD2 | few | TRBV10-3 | CATGGGETQYF | TGTGCCACCGGGGGAGGGGAGACCCAGTACTTC
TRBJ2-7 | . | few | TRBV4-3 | CASSPRDSLYHEQYF | TGCGCCAGCAGCCCCCGGGACTCACTCTACCACGAGCAGTACTTC